Given below is one TCR beta chain in context. Its antigen is currently unknown. The V gene lost 2 bases and the J gene lost 6 bases, with 14 bases spanning the gap. Per the germline V gene, CDR1 is MNHEY and CDR2 is SMNVEV (reference sequence). This CDR3 is built from 16 residues. Depths of 1 in 200,000 to 1 in 1 million T cells were the sequencing target. The method was immunoSEQ multiplex PCR; TCRdb's version includes in-frame clones alone and lacks a portion of them. The data contain over 20,000 clones, about 68% of them singletons. This entry is derived from a study of cytotoxic CD8 clonotypes in ibrutinib-treated CLL. Study-level information: Partial response was seen in 25 or so patients and complete response in 2; after median roughly six years, about 14 stayed remitted, roughly twelve progressed. General study results and limits: Measured clonality at baseline was greater than in age-matched healthy donors and tracked with circulating CD8+ T-cell counts.

This TCR was recovered from a human donor with chronic lymphocytic leukemia. The V and J genes are TRBV27 and TRBJ1-6, with D perhaps matching TRBD1 (5 bases). The starting material was PBMCs, obtained before ibrutinib treatment. CDR3 coding DNA: TGTGCCAGCAGTTTACAGGGCAGGTACTCTAATTCACCCCTCCACTTT. It is translated as CASSLQGRYSNSPLHF.